This passage covers 26 T cell receptor beta chains from one sample sequenced in a study of cytomegalovirus exposure and HLA in healthy donors. It was with 60 Vbeta and 13 Jbeta primers that the PCR ran. TCRdb keeps only in-frame clones here, not all; method: immunoSEQ multiplex PCR. The sample includes hundreds of thousands of clones, over 65% of them seen just once. The material sequenced was PBMCs. The receptors here all came from a man between 18 and 29 years old in good health and CMV-seronegative.

The chain joins TRBV6-5 to TRBJ1-1; 8 nucleotides line up with TRBD1. CDR1 and CDR2 (germline): MNHEY, SVGAGI. The CDR3 is made up of 14 amino acids. J gave up 4 bases and V 6 bases, and 7 bases lay outside the gene matches. In nucleotides, the CDR3 is TGTGCCAGCAGCCGGGGACAGGTTCTCACTGAAGCTTTCTTT. The encoded protein is CASSRGQVLTEAFF.

The chain links TRBV13 to TRBJ2-1; 8 positions match TRBD2. The CDR3 length is 16 residues. The V segment lost 5 bases and the J segment 3 bases; nucleotides outside the gene matches: 9. The germline CDR1 and CDR2 sequences are PRHDT and FYEKMQ (reference sequence). As DNA, the CDR3 is TGTGCCAGCAGCCAGCAAGCGGGAGCGCTCTACAATGAGCAGTTCTTC. Protein product: CASSQQAGALYNEQFF.

The chain couples TRBV28 to TRBJ2-1; the D gene is possibly TRBD1 (5 bases). The V gene's germline CDR1 is MDHEN and CDR2 SYDVKM. This CDR3 has 13 residues. The V gene lost 5 bases and the J gene lost 4 bases, with 9 bases spanning the gap. Here the CDR3 reads CASSLTGYNEQFF. In DNA, the CDR3 is TGTGCCAGCAGTCTAACAGGTTACAATGAGCAGTTCTTC.

This clone was seen only a few times. The rearrangement uses TRBV7-8 and TRBJ1-2; weak D call: TRBD1 (6 bases). V shed 5 bases and J shed 6 bases, with 22 bases lying between them. CDR1 is SGHVS and CDR2 is FQNEAQ in the germline V gene. This CDR3 is built from 16 residues. The CDR3 protein is CASSAEQGSLKDGYTF. CDR3 in DNA: TGTGCCAGCAGCGCAGAACAGGGTTCGCTTAAGGATGGCTACACCTTC.

The chain links TRBV7-6 to TRBJ2-7, with D perhaps TRBD2 (7 bases). The CDR3 spans 15 residues. Per the germline V gene, CDR1 is SGHVS and CDR2 is FNYEAQ. Trimming took off 0 bases at V and 2 bases at J, with 11 bases between the two ends. The CDR3 DNA reads as TGTGCCAGCAGCTTAGCTCGGGGGGCCGCCTACGAGCAGTACTTC. Translated: CASSLARGAAYEQYF.

V is TRBV29-1 and J is TRBJ1-1; 7 positions match TRBD1. The trim removed 7 bases at V and 1 base at J, leaving 3 bases unmatched. Germline values: CDR1 SQVTM, CDR2 ANQGSEA. The CDR3 totals 12 residues. CDR3 in amino acids: CSAWTGNTEAFF. The CDR3, as DNA: TGCAGCGCATGGACAGGGAACACTGAAGCTTTCTTT.

CDR3 protein: CASSRADGHHEQYF. CDR3 coding DNA: TGTGCCAGCAGTCGAGCGGACGGCCACCACGAGCAGTACTTC. This rearrangement joins TRBV6-6 to TRBJ2-7, with D possibly being TRBD2 (5 bases). The CDR3 is made up of 14 amino acids. The germline CDR1 and CDR2 sequences are MNHNY and SVGAGI (reference sequence). The V end lost 5 bases, the J end lost 5 bases, and 16 bases lay between the germline ends.

This chain links TRBV7-2 with TRBJ2-3; 11 bases are a match to TRBD2. Losses at the gene ends were 1 base for V and 7 bases for J; bases not matched to a gene: 7. Germline V CDR1 and CDR2: SGHTA, FQGNSA. The CDR3 covers 16 residues. CDR3 loop: CASSLGRASGRNTQYF. CDR3 DNA sequence: TGTGCCAGCAGCTTAGGTCGGGCTAGCGGGAGGAATACGCAGTATTTT.

This clone was counted a few times. The V and J genes are TRBV28 and TRBJ2-7; D not resolved. Trimming stripped 3 bases from V and 2 bases from J, with 5 bases between. The germline CDR1 and CDR2 sequences are MDHEN and SYDVKM. The CDR3 is 12 amino acids. The CDR3 coding sequence is TGTGCCAGCAGTTTTGCGACCTACGAGCAGTACTTC. It encodes CASSFATYEQYF.

Worth noting for this clone: Sequence at one end of the junction differs from germline and may be a read error. J is TRBJ1-2 and V is TRBV15; 7 nucleotides line up with TRBD1. The CDR3 length is 15 residues. Germline values: CDR1 LNHNV, CDR2 YYDKDF (reference sequence). The CDR3 loop reads CATSRNRGGRYDYTF. In DNA, the CDR3 is TGTGCCACCAGCAGAAACAGGGGTGGTAGGTATGACTACACCTTC.

This clone was found a few times. This chain joins TRBV7-2 and TRBJ2-7; D call uncertain. The CDR3 consists of 15 residues. Per germline, CDR1 SGHTA and CDR2 FQGNSA. V lost 0 bases and J lost 2, with 11 bases in between. The CDR3 nucleotides read TGTGCCAGCAGCTTAGCTCCGGGTTATACCTACGAGCAGTACTTC. This encodes CASSLAPGYTYEQYF.

This rearrangement joins TRBV5-4 to TRBJ1-1; 8 bases line up with TRBD1. The germline gives CDR1 SGHNT, CDR2 YYREEE (reference sequence). This CDR3 has 16 residues. J gave up 4 bases and V 3 bases, and 11 bases lay outside the gene matches. The CDR3 here is CASSWGGQARGTEAFF. CDR3 DNA: TGTGCCAGCAGCTGGGGGGGACAGGCGCGGGGCACTGAAGCTTTCTTT.

Notes on this clone: Other DNA sequences in this sample translate to the same CDR3. The chain joins TRBV5-4 to TRBJ2-5, with D possibly matching TRBD1 (5 bases). Trimming stripped 1 base from V and 1 base from J, with 8 bases between. The CDR3 is made up of 14 amino acids. Germline CDR1 reads SGHNT; CDR2 reads YYREEE (reference sequence). CDR3 loop: CASSLQGSQETQYF. DNA for the CDR3: TGTGCCAGCAGCTTGCAGGGCAGCCAAGAGACCCAGTACTTC.

The genes are TRBV29-1 and TRBJ2-1, with a weak D call TRBD2 (6 bases). The CDR3 covers 12 residues. Germline assignment: CDR1 SQVTM and CDR2 ANQGSEA. Trimming removed 0 bases at V and 10 bases at J, with 10 bases between. The CDR3 DNA is TGCAGCGTTGAAGAAGGAGGGGACGAGCAGTTCTTC. Its translation: CSVEEGGDEQFF.

This chain connects TRBV19 to TRBJ2-4; TRBD1 aligns across 9 bases. CDR3 length: 15 amino acids. V lost 7 bases and J lost 1; bases outside the gene matches: 5. Germline CDR1 and CDR2: LNHDA and SQIVND (reference sequence). CDR3: CASKNRGPAKNIQYF. The CDR3 region has the DNA TGTGCCAGTAAGAACAGGGGGCCGGCCAAAAACATTCAGTACTTC.

The rearrangement joins TRBV19 to TRBJ2-1; no definite D call. This CDR3 spans 12 amino acids. The ends were cut back, 4 bases at V and 12 bases at J, with 13 bases in the middle. Germline V gives CDR1 LNHDA, CDR2 SQIVND (reference sequence). CDR3 amino acids: CASSSQLASQFF. The CDR3, as DNA: TGTGCCAGTAGTAGCCAATTAGCCTCGCAGTTCTTC.

The V and J genes are TRBV27 and TRBJ2-7; tentatively, D is TRBD1 (6 bases). CDR1 is MNHEY and CDR2 is SMNVEV in the germline V gene (reference sequence). The CDR3 is 11 residues long. V lost 8 bases and J 6 bases, leaving 11 bases between the germline ends. The CDR3 DNA sequence: TGTGCCAGCGCAACAGGGTGCGAGCAGTACTTC. This sequence encodes CASATGCEQYF.

V and J are TRBV7-3 and TRBJ2-1; D might be TRBD2 (6 bases). In germline, CDR1 is SGHTA, CDR2 FQGTGA. Deletions cut 0 bases from V and 0 bases from J, with 12 bases between. This CDR3 has 17 residues. The CDR3 DNA is TGTGCCAGCAGCTTAACTCCGGCGGGGAGCTCCTACAATGAGCAGTTCTTC. It translates to CASSLTPAGSSYNEQFF.

The CDR3 sequence is CASSGLSGRGDTQYF. Written as DNA, the CDR3 is TGTGCCAGCAGCGGACTTAGCGGAAGAGGAGATACGCAGTATTTT. V gene TRBV9 combines with J gene TRBJ2-3; a possible D gene is TRBD2 (6 bases). Germline CDR1 SGDLS, CDR2 YYNGEE. This CDR3 region has 15 residues. Trimming pared 3 bases from V and 5 bases from J, leaving 16 bases between.

This clone showed up just a few times. The genes are TRBV7-2 and TRBJ1-3; maybe TRBD1 (6 bases). V lost 1 base and J 4 bases, leaving 11 bases between the germline ends. This CDR3 has 15 residues. Looked up from germline, CDR1 is SGHTA and CDR2 is FQGNSA. CDR3 amino acids: CASSLVQGPGNTIYF. The CDR3 DNA follows: TGTGCCAGCAGCTTAGTTCAGGGGCCAGGAAACACCATATATTTT.

This clone was seen only a few times. The chain carries TRBV5-4 and TRBJ2-3; D is perhaps TRBD1 (5 bases). The germline V and J ends were trimmed by 1 base and 0 bases, with 21 bases remaining between them. Looked up from germline, CDR1 is SGHNT and CDR2 is YYREEE (reference sequence). This CDR3 spans 19 amino acids. CDR3 amino acids: CASSLSRAQRGLSTDTQYF. The CDR3 DNA is TGTGCCAGCAGCTTGAGCCGGGCCCAAAGGGGCCTTAGCACAGATACGCAGTATTTT. Complete variable domain (other parts from reference TRBV5-4 and TRBJ2-3): ETGVTQSPTHLIKTRGQQVTLRCSSQSGHNTVSWYQQALGQGPQFIFQYYREEENGRGNFPPRFSGLQFPNYSSELNVNALELDDSALYLCASSLSRAQRGLSTDTQYFGPGTRLTVL.

The chain is built from TRBV30 and TRBJ1-1, with 9 bases fitting TRBD1. The CDR3 extends over 12 amino acids. CDR1 is GTSNPN, CDR2 SVGIG, per germline (reference sequence). V trimming: 3 bases; J trimming: 8 bases; junction bases outside the gene matches: 4. The CDR3 is CAWSPGQGEAFF. CDR3 bases: TGTGCCTGGAGCCCAGGACAGGGGGAAGCTTTCTTT.

The genes are TRBV28 and TRBJ2-6, with D maybe TRBD2 (7 bases). The ends were cut back, 5 bases at V and 4 bases at J, with 12 bases in the middle. CDR3 length: 15 amino acids. Germline V gene data show CDR1 as MDHEN and CDR2 as SYDVKM. The CDR3 nucleotides are TGTGCCAGCAGTCACAGGGAGGGCGGGGCCAACGTCCTGACTTTC. It encodes CASSHREGGANVLTF.

Comment on this clone: The same CDR3 arises from other DNA sequences in this sample as well. CDR3 DNA: TGTGCCAGCAGTGACCACAGAGTTAATGAAAAACTGTTTTTT. Translated: CASSDHRVNEKLFF. The V gene is TRBV2, the J gene TRBJ1-4; D remains ambiguous. In germline, CDR1 is SNHLY, CDR2 FYNNEI. There are 14 residues in the CDR3. V was trimmed by 3 bases and J by 4 bases, leaving 9 bases between them.

This clone has more than one count but fewer than ten. The DNA of the CDR3 is TGTGCCAGCAGAGCTCCAGGGGGCCACGGCACTAATTCACCCCTCCACTTT. This translates into CASRAPGGHGTNSPLHF. The chain couples TRBV28 to TRBJ1-6; 8 nucleotides align to TRBD1. After removal of 6 bases from V and 6 bases from J, the junction contained 13 bases not matched to a gene. This CDR3 is built from 17 residues. The germline V gene has CDR1 MDHEN and CDR2 SYDVKM.

This sequence joins TRBV5-1 and TRBJ2-2; 12 bases align to TRBD2. The CDR3 is made up of 20 amino acids. V lost 0 bases to trimming and J lost 2 bases; unmatched junction nucleotides: 11. The germline V gene has CDR1 SGHRS and CDR2 YFSETQ. This chain's CDR3 is CASSLDRRRTSGTNTGELFF. In nucleotides, the CDR3 is TGCGCCAGCAGCTTGGACCGCCGGAGGACTAGCGGGACAAACACCGGGGAGCTGTTTTTT.